This passage covers 11 T cell receptor beta chains from one sample sequenced in a study of CD8 T cells in Susac syndrome. Reverse transcription of about 0.45 to 1 ug RNA was performed with random hexamers. TCRdb re-called the immunoSEQ multiplex PCR reads with MiXCR, one entry per CDR3 protein. The sample consists of some 200,000 distinct CDR3 sequences, roughly 95% of them appearing once. Input material: CD4+ T cells from PBMCs. The receptors derive from a human donor with multiple sclerosis.

The rearrangement uses TRBV30 and TRBJ1-5; D is possibly TRBD1 (5 bases). CDR1 is GTSNPN, CDR2 SVGIG, per germline (reference sequence). V lost 1 base and J 0 bases, leaving 7 bases between the germline ends. This CDR3 is 14 amino acids long. DNA of the CDR3: TGTGCCTGGAGTGCGACAGCTAGCAATCAGCCCCAGCATTTT. It yields the protein CAWSATASNQPQHF.

J is TRBJ2-1 and V is TRBV27; 7 nucleotides agree with TRBD2. The junction had 13 bases not matched to a gene; V was cut back by 8 bases and J by 3 bases. From germline, CDR1 is MNHEY and CDR2 SMNVEV (reference sequence). The CDR3 runs 16 residues. In DNA form, the CDR3 reads TGTGCCAGCTATCCCCGAGCGGGGAAGGACTACAATGAGCAGTTCTTC. It specifies CASYPRAGKDYNEQFF.

The V call is TRBV21-1, the J call TRBJ2-6. TRBV21-1 is recorded as a pseudogene. The CDR3 spans 17 residues. Here the CDR3 reads CASSKGLADSGANVLTF. The DNA for the CDR3 is TGTGCCAGCAGCAAAGGATTGGCAGACTCTGGGGCCAACGTCCTGACTTTC.

The chain is built from TRBV7-9 and TRBJ2-7, with a possible D match to TRBD1 (5 bases). The length of the CDR3 is 13 residues. Germline CDR1 is SEHNR and CDR2 is FQNEAQ (reference sequence). The V gene lost 5 bases and the J gene lost 0 bases, with 8 bases spanning the gap. CDR3 residues: CASSKDNSYEQYF. The CDR3 DNA reads TGTGCCAGCAGCAAGGACAACTCCTACGAGCAGTACTTC.

V usage is TRBV7-9 and J usage is TRBJ2-5; D is undetermined. Per germline, CDR1 SEHNR and CDR2 FQNEAQ (reference sequence). There are 14 residues in the CDR3. V lost 2 bases and J 5 bases, leaving 12 bases between the germline ends. CDR3 sequence (DNA): TGTGCCAGCAGCTTATTCCTCGAAGCCGAGACCCAGTACTTC. Translated, it gives CASSLFLEAETQYF.

V is TRBV7-3 and J is TRBJ2-1; possible D gene TRBD2, 6 bases. The germline V and J ends were trimmed by 5 bases and 8 bases, with 16 bases remaining between them. The germline gives CDR1 SGHTA, CDR2 FQGTGA. The length of the CDR3 is 14 residues. CDR3 DNA sequence: TGTGCCAGCAGCCCCGGGACGACTAGGGATGAGCAGTTCTTC. It encodes CASSPGTTRDEQFF.

The V call is TRBV7-3, the J call TRBJ1-1; D gene ambiguous. Trimming removed 2 bases at V and 1 base at J, with 11 bases between. The CDR3 length is 15 residues. Germline lookup yields CDR1 SGHTA and CDR2 FQGTGA. CDR3 DNA: TGTGCCAGCAGCTTACTAGCTTCGGGGAACACTGAAGCTTTCTTT. Residues: CASSLLASGNTEAFF.

This chain connects TRBV12-3 or TRBV12-4 to TRBJ1-1; no firm D call. CDR3 length equals 13 residues. Trimming took off 3 bases at V and 3 bases at J, with 8 bases between the two ends. CDR3 in amino acids: CASSFKRDTEAFF. The CDR3 region has the DNA TGTGCCAGCAGTTTTAAGAGGGACACTGAAGCTTTCTTT.

The table lists this clonotype with a count of one. The J gene is TRBJ1-2, the V gene TRBV27, with 10 bases lining up with TRBD1. CDR3 length equals 14 residues. Germline V lookup: CDR1 MNHEY, CDR2 SMNVEV (reference sequence). Germline trimming cut 2 bases from V and 8 bases from J; bases unmatched to any gene: 5. As DNA, the CDR3 is TGTGCCAGCAGTTTAAAGAGGACAGGGGGAGGCTACACCTTC. It specifies CASSLKRTGGGYTF.

The chain is built from TRBV20-1 and TRBJ2-7; a weak D match, TRBD2 (7 bases). Germline loops: CDR1 DFQATT, CDR2 SNEGSKA (reference sequence). The V and J ends lost 6 bases and 3 bases respectively, with 15 bases between them. This CDR3 has 13 residues. CDR3 nucleotides: TGCAGTGCCGAGGGGGGGGCTGGCTACGAGCAGTACTTC. Translating gives CSAEGGAGYEQYF.

The chain recombines TRBV2 with TRBJ1-2; 7 bases agree with TRBD1. Germline CDR1 SNHLY, CDR2 FYNNEI. With 0 bases clipped from V and 5 bases from J, the junction kept 12 bases outside the gene matches. This CDR3 has 17 residues. CDR3 coding DNA: TGTGCCAGCAGTGAAGCGGACAGACCGACAGGGCGTTATGGCTACACCTTC. This translates into CASSEADRPTGRYGYTF.